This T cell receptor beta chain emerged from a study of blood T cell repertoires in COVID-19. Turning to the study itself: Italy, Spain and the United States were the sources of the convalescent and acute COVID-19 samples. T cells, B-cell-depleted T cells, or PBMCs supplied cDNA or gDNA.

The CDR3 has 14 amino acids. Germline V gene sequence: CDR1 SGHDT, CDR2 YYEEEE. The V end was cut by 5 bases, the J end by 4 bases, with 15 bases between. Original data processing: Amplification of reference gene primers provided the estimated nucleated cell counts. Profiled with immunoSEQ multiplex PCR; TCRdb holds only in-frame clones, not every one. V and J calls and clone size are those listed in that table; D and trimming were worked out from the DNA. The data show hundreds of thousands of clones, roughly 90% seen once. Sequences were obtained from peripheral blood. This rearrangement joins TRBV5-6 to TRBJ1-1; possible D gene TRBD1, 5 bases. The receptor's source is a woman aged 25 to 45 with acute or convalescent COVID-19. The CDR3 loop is CASRWTHRSTEAFF. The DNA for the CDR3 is TGTGCCAGCAGATGGACACACCGGAGCACTGAAGCTTTCTTT. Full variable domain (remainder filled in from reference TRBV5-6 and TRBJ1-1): DAGVTQSPTHLIKTRGQQVTLRCSPKSGHDTVSWYQQALGQGPQFIFQYYEEEERQRGNFPDRFSGHQFPNYSSELNVNALLLGDSALYLCASRWTHRSTEAFFGQGTRLTVV.